These 17 T cell receptor beta chains were sequenced from one sample in a study of cytomegalovirus exposure and HLA in healthy donors. 60 Vbeta and 13 Jbeta primers were used in PCR. Only in-frame clones appear in the TCRdb table, and some are missing; sequencing was by immunoSEQ multiplex PCR. The sample consists of roughly 240,000 clones, 82% of them appearing once. Sequencing used PBMCs. The receptor source for this set is a woman in her 40s in good health and CMV-seropositive.

The CDR3 loop is CASSLGEDLNSPLHF. The CDR3 nucleotides read TGCGCCAGCAGCCTGGGGGAGGACCTTAATTCACCCCTCCACTTT. This sequence joins TRBV4-1 and TRBJ1-6; D might be TRBD1 (5 bases). Germline V gene sequence: CDR1 MGHRA, CDR2 YSYEKL. V gave up 4 bases and J gave up 6 bases, with 13 bases separating them. This CDR3 comprises 15 residues.

This chain joins TRBV2 and TRBJ2-5; 12 bases are a match to TRBD2. The ends lost 5 bases at V and 5 bases at J; junction bases unmatched: 9. Germline CDR1 and CDR2: SNHLY and FYNNEI. This CDR3 has 16 amino acids. The CDR3 DNA sequence: TGTGCCAGCAGTCCCGGACTAGCGGGGATGGGGGAGACCCAGTACTTC. It codes for CASSPGLAGMGETQYF.

This chain joins TRBV5-8 and TRBJ1-2; TRBD1 agrees at 9 bases. Germline-derived CDR1 and CDR2 are SGHTS and YDEGEE. After removal of 6 bases from V and 0 bases from J, the junction contained 12 bases not matched to a gene. The CDR3 length is 17 residues. CDR3 DNA sequence: TGTGCCAGCACCTCGCGAGGGGACAGGGCGGCTAACTATGGCTACACCTTC. Protein sequence: CASTSRGDRAANYGYTF. Together with reference TRBV5-8 and TRBJ1-2, the CDR3 gives the full variable domain: EAGVTQSPTHLIKTRGQQATLRCSPISGHTSVYWYQQALGLGLQFLLWYDEGEERNRGNFPPRFSGRQFPNYSSELNVNALELEDSALYLCASTSRGDRAANYGYTFGSGTRLTVV.

J is TRBJ2-7 and V is TRBV7-9, with D possibly matching TRBD2 (5 bases). The CDR3 consists of 14 residues. Deletions cut 3 bases from V and 2 bases from J, with 11 bases between. Germline values: CDR1 SEHNR, CDR2 FQNEAQ (reference sequence). The CDR3 spells CASSFAVGAYEQYF. Here the CDR3 DNA reads TGTGCCAGCAGCTTTGCAGTGGGAGCCTACGAGCAGTACTTC.

V and J are TRBV14 and TRBJ2-7; weak D call: TRBD1 (5 bases). Trimming stripped 7 bases from V and 5 bases from J, with 27 bases between. This CDR3 contains 17 residues. The germline gives CDR1 SGHDN, CDR2 FVKESK. The DNA for the CDR3 is TGTGCCAGCACCCCCTTCCCCCCAGGGCAAGTGGAGAACGAGCAGTACTTC. Translating it yields CASTPFPPGQVENEQYF.

This rearrangement joins TRBV7-2 to TRBJ2-5, with a weak D call TRBD2 (5 bases). Trimming left V 4 bases short and J 0 bases short, with 12 bases between. The germline CDR1 and CDR2 sequences are SGHTA and FQGNSA. CDR3 length: 15 residues. CDR3 DNA: TGTGCCAGCAGCTCTTGGGAGACACACCAAGAGACCCAGTACTTC. As protein: CASSSWETHQETQYF.

The rearrangement links TRBV7-2 to TRBJ2-7; tentative D call: TRBD2 (5 bases). The V and J ends lost 0 bases and 7 bases respectively, with 13 bases between them. The CDR3 runs 14 residues. CDR1 and CDR2 (germline): SGHTA, FQGNSA. CDR3 sequence (DNA): TGTGCCAGCAGCTTAGCCTCCCTAGCTGCGGAGCAGTACTTC. Amino acid sequence: CASSLASLAAEQYF.

This chain connects TRBV14 to TRBJ1-1; weak D call: TRBD1 (5 bases). CDR1 and CDR2 from the germline V gene are SGHDN and FVKESK. The CDR3 totals 15 residues. V lost 7 bases and J lost 4, with 19 bases in between. CDR3 loop: CASNPGGGLGTEAFF. CDR3 DNA sequence: TGTGCCAGCAACCCGGGGGGGGGATTAGGCACTGAAGCTTTCTTT.

Here the CDR3 reads CASSHYRTGSGYGYTF. The CDR3 DNA sequence: TGCGCCAGCAGCCATTATAGGACAGGGAGTGGCTATGGCTACACCTTC. The chain has TRBV4-1 and TRBJ1-2; 8 positions agree with TRBD1. In germline, CDR1 is MGHRA, CDR2 YSYEKL. V lost 3 bases to trimming and J lost 4 bases; unmatched junction nucleotides: 10. CDR3 length equals 16 residues.

The CDR3 DNA reads TGTGCCTGGAGTCCCCGGACGGGACTCACCGGGGAGCTGTTTTTT. Its protein is CAWSPRTGLTGELFF. This chain links TRBV30 with TRBJ2-2; D is possibly TRBD2 (6 bases). Trimming cost V 2 bases and J 4 bases, with 14 bases left between them. The CDR3 covers 15 residues. The V gene's germline CDR1 is GTSNPN and CDR2 SVGIG (reference sequence).

A single count supports this clone. The chain has TRBV14 and TRBJ2-3; weak D call: TRBD2 (6 bases). CDR3 length: 13 residues. V was trimmed by 4 bases and J by 10 bases, leaving 15 bases between them. Looked up from germline, CDR1 is SGHDN and CDR2 is FVKESK. CDR3 coding DNA: TGTGCCAGCAGCCTTCGGGACTCCCAGGCGCAGTATTTT. Translation gives CASSLRDSQAQYF.

This clone was detected once. CDR3 residues: CASSERGQDDSNYGYTF. The CDR3 DNA sequence: TGTGCCAGCAGTGAAAGGGGACAGGACGACTCTAACTATGGCTACACCTTC. This chain links TRBV25-1 with TRBJ1-2; 8 bases line up with TRBD1. This CDR3 has 17 amino acids. After removal of 2 bases from V and 0 bases from J, the junction contained 8 bases not matched to a gene. Germline lookup yields CDR1 MGHDK and CDR2 SYGVNS.

This chain joins TRBV11-2 and TRBJ1-2; possible D gene TRBD1, 6 bases. CDR1 and CDR2 from the germline V gene are SGHAT and FQNNGV. The V end lost 1 base, the J end lost 4 bases, and 10 bases lay between the germline ends. The CDR3 consists of 14 residues. CDR3 DNA sequence: TGTGCCAGCAGCTTAGGTAGACAGGTCTATGGCTACACCTTC. Translating it yields CASSLGRQVYGYTF. The full variable domain, its missing parts supplied by reference TRBV11-2 and TRBJ1-2, is EAGVAQSPRYKIIEKRQSVAFWCNPISGHATLYWYQQILGQGPKLLIQFQNNGVVDDSQLPKDRFSAERLKGVDSTLKIQPAKLEDSAVYLCASSLGRQVYGYTFGSGTRLTVV.

The genes are TRBV2 and TRBJ1-5; D is unclear. Trimming took off 2 bases at V and 0 bases at J, with 5 bases between the two ends. In germline, CDR1 is SNHLY, CDR2 FYNNEI. The CDR3 contains 14 residues. CDR3 DNA: TGTGCCAGCAGTGAAACAAGTAGCAATCAGCCCCAGCATTTT. Translation gives CASSETSSNQPQHF.

The chain links TRBV7-3 to TRBJ2-6; D is unclear. The CDR3 runs to 13 residues. CDR1 is SGHTA and CDR2 is FQGTGA in the germline V gene. Trimming removed 8 bases at V and 2 bases at J, with 7 bases between. This CDR3 is CASRVAGANVLTF. The CDR3 nucleotides read TGTGCCAGCCGAGTTGCTGGGGCCAACGTCCTGACTTTC. Full variable domain (remainder filled in from reference TRBV7-3 and TRBJ2-6): GAGVSQTPSNKVTEKGKYVELRCDPISGHTALYWYRQSLGQGPEFLIYFQGTGAADDSGLPNDRFFAVRPEGSVSTLKIQRTERGDSAVYLCASRVAGANVLTFGAGSRLTVL.

Only one count was recorded for this clone. Distinct nucleotide sequences in the sample also encode this CDR3. The gene calls are TRBV7-3 and TRBJ1-5; possible D gene TRBD1, 5 bases. The V and J ends lost 0 bases and 6 bases respectively, with 6 bases between them. The CDR3 spans 13 residues. Germline CDR1 and CDR2: SGHTA and FQGTGA. CDR3 in DNA: TGTGCCAGCAGCTTAACGGGGGGTCAGCCCCAGCATTTT. It encodes CASSLTGGQPQHF. The full variable domain, with the rest looked up from reference TRBV7-3 and TRBJ1-5, is GAGVSQTPSNKVTEKGKYVELRCDPISGHTALYWYRQSLGQGPEFLIYFQGTGAADDSGLPNDRFFAVRPEGSVSTLKIQRTERGDSAVYLCASSLTGGQPQHFGDGTRLSIL.

Worth noting for this clone: The same CDR3 also results from other DNA sequences found in this sample. The J gene is TRBJ2-5, the V gene TRBV5-1; tentatively, D is TRBD2 (6 bases). The V and J ends lost 0 bases and 2 bases respectively, with 14 bases between them. CDR3 length: 16 residues. Per the germline V gene, CDR1 is SGHRS and CDR2 is YFSETQ. The CDR3 bases are TGCGCCAGCAGCTTGGGCCTAGCGAATTGGCAAGAGACCCAGTACTTC. Translation gives CASSLGLANWQETQYF.